This record looks at one TCR beta chain sequence and its context. Its antigen is unidentified. Because it lacks the conserved phenylalanine or tryptophan at the end, this CDR3 is likely a read error. It was from roughly 20-30 mg of unsorted bulk tissue that RNA and DNA were co-extracted. From about 0.45 ug total RNA, TCR beta cDNA was generated with a primer in the constant region. Libraries of TCR beta came from three nested multiplex PCR rounds with slightly modified ARM-PCR. A C-beta reverse primer and TRBV1-TRBV30 forward primers served in each of the first two PCR rounds, at approximately 10 cycles apiece. Each CDR3 protein gets one entry after TCRdb re-called the multiplex PCR reads with MiXCR. This table holds some 120,000 distinct CDR3 sequences, around 62% found once. This sample is drawn from a study of tumor-infiltrating lymphocytes in primary liver carcinoma. CDR1 ENHRY and CDR2 SYGVKD come from the germline V gene. The CDR3 consists of 17 residues. V lost 0 bases, J lost 5 bases, and 18 bases lay in between.

Points from the study as a whole: About 7.5-25% of top clones, no more, were shared by all five regions.

The sequencing sample was made of liver tumor tissue from sampling region 1. Subset given: tumor region T1, superior pole. This clonotype originated in an older woman with primary liver carcinoma and hepatitis B virus infection. This sequence joins TRBV10-3 and TRBJ2-3, with a possible D match to TRBD2 (5 bases). The CDR3 DNA reads as TGTGCCATCAGTGAGTCCCGCCTGCAAGCGGAACGAGATACGCAGTATCTT. This sequence encodes CAISESRLQAERDTQYL.